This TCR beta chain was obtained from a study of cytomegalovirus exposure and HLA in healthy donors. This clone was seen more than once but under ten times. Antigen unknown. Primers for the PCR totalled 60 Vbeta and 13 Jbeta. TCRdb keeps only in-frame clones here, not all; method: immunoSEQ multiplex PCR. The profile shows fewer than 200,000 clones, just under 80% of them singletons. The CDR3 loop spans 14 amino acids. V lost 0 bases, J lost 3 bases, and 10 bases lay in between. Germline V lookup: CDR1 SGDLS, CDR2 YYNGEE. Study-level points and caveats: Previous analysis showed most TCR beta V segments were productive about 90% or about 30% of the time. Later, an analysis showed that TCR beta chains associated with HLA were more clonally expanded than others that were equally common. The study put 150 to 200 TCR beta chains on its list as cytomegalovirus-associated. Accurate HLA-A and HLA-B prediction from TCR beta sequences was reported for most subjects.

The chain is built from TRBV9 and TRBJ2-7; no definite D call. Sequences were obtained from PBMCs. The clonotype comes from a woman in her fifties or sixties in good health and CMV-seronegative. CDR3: CASSVAGLDYEQYF. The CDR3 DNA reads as TGTGCCAGCAGCGTAGCCGGGTTAGACTACGAGCAGTACTTC.